A single sample gave rise to the 21 T cell receptor beta chains below, sequenced in a study of shared clonotypes between healthy human individuals. Profiled with immunoSEQ multiplex PCR; TCRdb holds only in-frame clones, not every one. The repertoire includes 230,000 or so clones, over 50% of them detected once, and over 8.5% sits in the top ten. What was sequenced was memory CD4+ T cells sorted from blood. Subset in this sample: CD45RA-negative fraction. The receptors originated from a man in his thirties or forties in good health.

V is TRBV11-3 and J is TRBJ2-7; unclear D gene. The CDR3 length is 11 residues. The germline V and J ends were trimmed by 0 bases and 5 bases, with 2 bases remaining between them. CDR1 SGHNT and CDR2 YENEEA come from the germline V gene. The CDR3, as DNA: TGTGCCAGCAGCTTAGACGACGAGCAGTACTTC. It encodes CASSLDDEQYF.

J is TRBJ2-7 and V is TRBV19; D is undetermined. There are 12 residues in the CDR3. Looked up from germline, CDR1 is LNHDA and CDR2 is SQIVND (reference sequence). V was pared by 7 bases and J by 6 bases, with 13 bases between. The CDR3 nucleotides are TGTGCCAGTAATAACGTGGGTGGCGAGCAGTACTTC. Amino acids: CASNNVGGEQYF.

This rearrangement joins TRBV5-1 to TRBJ2-7; a possible D gene is TRBD2 (5 bases). The CDR3 extends over 16 amino acids. In germline, CDR1 is SGHRS, CDR2 YFSETQ. Trimming left V 1 base short and J 4 bases short, with 18 bases between. As DNA, the CDR3 is TGCGCCAGCAGCTTGCAGGTGGGGAGTAGATCTTACGAGCAGTACTTC. Its translation: CASSLQVGSRSYEQYF.

The chain carries TRBV13 and TRBJ1-3; maybe TRBD1 (5 bases). CDR3 length: 15 residues. Germline assignment: CDR1 PRHDT and CDR2 FYEKMQ (reference sequence). V lost 5 bases, J lost 0 bases, and 11 bases lay in between. In nucleotides, the CDR3 is TGTGCCAGCAGCCGGAGACAGCTCTCTGGAAACACCATATATTTT. Translating gives CASSRRQLSGNTIYF.

This clone showed up many times. Different DNA sequences within this sample yield the same CDR3. This chain joins TRBV5-1 and TRBJ2-2, with D unclear. From germline, CDR1 is SGHRS and CDR2 YFSETQ. Trimming took 0 bases from V and 2 from J, leaving 5 bases between them. This CDR3 has 14 amino acids. CDR3 protein: CASSLGGNTGELFF. CDR3 bases: TGCGCCAGCAGCTTGGGCGGAAACACCGGGGAGCTGTTTTTT.

This clone was found a few times. DNA for the CDR3: TGTGCCAGCACCGAATCCCCCAGCTACGAGCAGTACTTC. Protein product: CASTESPSYEQYF. The chain has TRBV28 and TRBJ2-7; no clear D gene. With 7 bases removed from V and 3 bases from J, the gap between germline ends came to 13 bases. The V gene's germline CDR1 is MDHEN and CDR2 SYDVKM. There are 13 residues in the CDR3.

This clone was counted once. V gene TRBV7-6 combines with J gene TRBJ2-3; D is unresolved. The germline CDR1 and CDR2 sequences are SGHVS and FNYEAQ. The V gene lost 1 base and the J gene lost 2 bases, with 7 bases spanning the gap. The length of the CDR3 is 14 residues. The CDR3 nucleotides are TGTGCCAGCAGCTTAGTTAAGTCCACAGATACGCAGTATTTT. Encoded protein: CASSLVKSTDTQYF.

The J gene is TRBJ1-1, the V gene TRBV2; D is unresolved. Germline CDR1 reads SNHLY; CDR2 reads FYNNEI. Trimming took 5 bases from V and 0 from J, leaving 7 bases between them. This CDR3 is 13 amino acids long. The CDR3: CASSKQMNTEAFF. CDR3 DNA sequence: TGTGCCAGCAGTAAACAAATGAACACTGAAGCTTTCTTT. The variable domain in full, with the rest retrieved from reference TRBV2 and TRBJ1-1, is EPEVTQTPSHQVTQMGQEVILRCVPISNHLYFYWYRQILGQKVEFLVSFYNNEISEKSEIFDDQFSVERPDGSNFTLKIRSTKLEDSAMYFCASSKQMNTEAFFGQGTRLTVV.

The chain has TRBV7-3 and TRBJ2-7; D perhaps matches TRBD2 (5 bases). Germline V gives CDR1 SGHTA, CDR2 FQGTGA. The CDR3 length is 16 residues. V was clipped by 5 bases and J by 6 bases, with 23 bases between them. CDR3 amino acids: CASSPGVEDRRAEQYF. CDR3 coding DNA: TGTGCCAGCAGCCCCGGGGTAGAGGACCGTCGAGCCGAGCAGTACTTC.

This clone was observed once. This specimen includes other DNA sequences encoding the same CDR3. The V and J genes are TRBV5-1 and TRBJ2-7, with TRBD1 matching 10 bases. There are 14 residues in the CDR3. Germline-derived CDR1 and CDR2 are SGHRS and YFSETQ. The junction had 2 bases not matched to a gene; V was cut back by 4 bases and J by 1 base. The CDR3 protein is CASSRTGGSYEQYF. In DNA form, the CDR3 reads TGCGCCAGCAGCCGGACAGGGGGGTCCTACGAGCAGTACTTC.

The chain uses TRBV19 and TRBJ2-7; D possibly corresponds to TRBD2 (6 bases). The V gene's germline CDR1 is LNHDA and CDR2 SQIVND (reference sequence). The V and J ends lost 5 bases and 0 bases respectively, with 11 bases between them. This CDR3 is built from 14 residues. In DNA, the CDR3 is TGTGCCAGTAGTCAGACTAGTACCTCCTACGAGCAGTACTTC. Its translation is CASSQTSTSYEQYF.

V gene TRBV6-6 combines with J gene TRBJ2-5; TRBD1 agrees at 9 bases. J was trimmed by 5 bases and V by 3 bases; bases with no gene match: 7. The germline CDR1 and CDR2 sequences are MNHNY and SVGAGI (reference sequence). CDR3 size: 15 residues. The CDR3 sequence is CASSYPQGARETQYF. The CDR3 DNA reads as TGTGCCAGCAGTTATCCACAGGGGGCGCGGGAGACCCAGTACTTC.

As for this clone: This likely reflects a read error, since a far larger clone is one base away. This sample also contains other DNA sequences that code for the same CDR3. The chain couples TRBV18 to TRBJ2-3, with 9 bases identical to TRBD1. This CDR3 is 17 amino acids long. In germline, CDR1 is KGHSH, CDR2 LQKENI. The chain's CDR3 is CASSPPTGGRRTDTQYF. CDR3 in DNA: TGTGCCAGTTCACCACCGACAGGGGGTAGGCGCACAGATACGCAGTATTTT.

This chain uses TRBV9 with TRBJ2-5; 9 bases are shared with TRBD2. With V trimmed by 4 bases and J by 4 bases, 11 bases remained unmatched. Looked up from germline, CDR1 is SGDLS and CDR2 is YYNGEE. The CDR3 has 16 amino acids. CDR3 DNA: TGTGCCAGCAGCCGAACCTTAGCGGGAGTGCCAGAGACCCAGTACTTC. Its protein product is CASSRTLAGVPETQYF.

This sequence joins TRBV6-8 and TRBJ1-1; D gene ambiguous. CDR1 MNHGY and CDR2 SAAAGT come from the germline V gene. Trimming removed 11 bases at V and 5 bases at J, with 12 bases between. The CDR3 totals 11 residues. The CDR3 loop is CALPSQTEAFF. CDR3 nucleotide sequence: TGTGCCCTACCGTCACAGACTGAAGCTTTCTTT.

The V call is TRBV18, the J call TRBJ2-1; 7 nucleotides line up with TRBD2. The CDR3 extends over 15 amino acids. From germline, CDR1 is KGHSH and CDR2 LQKENI. Trimming removed 2 bases from V and 2 bases from J; junction bases left unmatched: 3. CDR3 sequence (DNA): TGTGCCAGCTCACCAGGGGGGGGAACCTACAATGAGCAGTTCTTC. This sequence encodes CASSPGGGTYNEQFF. The full variable domain, with the rest looked up from reference TRBV18 and TRBJ2-1, is NAGVMQNPRHLVRRRGQEARLRCSPMKGHSHVYWYRQLPEEGLKFMVYLQKENIIDESGMPKERFSAEFPKEGPSILRIQQVVRGDSAAYFCASSPGGGTYNEQFFGPGTRLTVL.

With respect to this clone: At one end, the junction sequence differs from germline, possibly due to a read error. The rearrangement links TRBV10-2 to TRBJ2-7, with TRBD2 identical over 10 bases. From germline, CDR1 is WSHSY and CDR2 SAAADI. CDR3 size: 14 residues. The CDR3 nucleotides read TGCGCCAGCAGTGAACTACGGACTAGCGGAGCCAGTAGCTTC. Its translation is CASSELRTSGASSF.

The rearrangement joins TRBV10-2 to TRBJ1-1, with 7 nucleotides matching TRBD1. CDR1 is WSHSY, CDR2 SAAADI, per germline. V was clipped by 5 bases and J by 4 bases; unmatched bases: 7. The CDR3 runs 14 residues. The CDR3 sequence is CASSKGAPSTEAFF. For the CDR3, the DNA is TGCGCCAGCAGTAAGGGGGCGCCGAGCACTGAAGCTTTCTTT.

The V and J genes are TRBV6-6 and TRBJ2-5, with 7 positions matching TRBD2. From germline, CDR1 is MNHNY and CDR2 SVGAGI (reference sequence). The J segment lost 4 bases and the V segment lost 0 bases, leaving 2 bases of the junction unmatched. The CDR3 totals 14 residues. The CDR3 spells CASSYSGRAETQYF. The CDR3 DNA reads TGTGCCAGCAGTTACTCGGGGAGGGCAGAGACCCAGTACTTC.

This rearrangement joins TRBV11-3 to TRBJ1-5; D remains ambiguous. Per germline, CDR1 SGHNT and CDR2 YENEEA. CDR3 length equals 11 residues. V was clipped by 9 bases and J by 4 bases, with 7 bases between them. The CDR3 DNA follows: TGTGCCAGGCCACCAAATCAGCCCCAGCATTTT. Residues: CARPPNQPQHF.

The V and J genes are TRBV11-1 and TRBJ2-5; 7 nucleotides align to TRBD2. Germline CDR1 reads SGHAT; CDR2 reads FQDESV (reference sequence). Trimming took 4 bases from V and 3 from J; bases not matched to a gene: 5. The CDR3 consists of 14 residues. The CDR3 spells CASSSLGLEETQYF. CDR3 nucleotide sequence: TGTGCCAGCAGCTCCTTAGGACTAGAAGAGACCCAGTACTTC.